This entry features one T cell receptor beta chain sequence. Its target is unknown. These data are taken from a study of CD8 T cells in ankylosing spondylitis. The CDR3 totals 15 residues. Germline CDR1 and CDR2: GTSNPN and SVGIG (reference sequence). The ends lost 0 bases at V and 7 bases at J; junction bases unmatched: 11. Overall study results and limits: Blood of patients with ankylosing spondylitis appeared to be characterized by a TCR beta motif of several highly homologous variants.

Using its own MiXCR run on the 5' RACE reads, TCRdb lists one record per CDR3 protein. Of approximately 150,000 distinct CDR3 sequences in the sample, roughly 10% were seen once. The sequencing input was blood, either unsorted or a sorted T cell fraction (not recorded which). The chain employs TRBV30 and TRBJ2-7, with 8 bases that match TRBD2. This TCR was recovered from a female donor with ankylosing spondylitis or in good health (not recorded which). The CDR3 sequence: CAWSVGREGLEEQYF. The CDR3, as DNA: TGTGCCTGGAGTGTTGGACGGGAGGGCCTGGAAGAGCAGTACTTC.